The 7 T cell receptor beta chains below all came from one sample that was sequenced in a study of Tregs in tolerant kidney transplant recipients. Some clones are missing from TCRdb's copy, which holds only in-frame ones; the method was immunoSEQ multiplex PCR. The table shows around 77,000 clones, with 98% occurring only once. This specimen consisted of CD4+ T cells from blood, obtained before the transplant. These receptors were obtained from a human donor who received a combined kidney and bone marrow transplant.

V gene TRBV18 combines with J gene TRBJ1-2; 8 bases align to TRBD1. This CDR3 is built from 15 residues. Germline loops: CDR1 KGHSH, CDR2 LQKENI. J lost 4 bases, V lost 3 bases, and 7 bases had no gene match. The CDR3 reads CASSPNGQGGYGYTF. In DNA, the CDR3 is TGTGCCAGCTCACCGAATGGACAGGGAGGCTATGGCTACACCTTC.

The rearrangement links TRBV19 to TRBJ2-1, with D possibly being TRBD2 (5 bases). Germline V gives CDR1 LNHDA, CDR2 SQIVND (reference sequence). V gave up 3 bases and J gave up 8 bases, with 23 bases separating them. The CDR3 totals 17 residues. CDR3 in amino acids: CASSIADSGRFGYEQFF. The DNA of the CDR3 is TGTGCCAGTAGTATTGCGGACTCCGGCAGGTTCGGCTATGAGCAGTTCTTC. Based on the CDR3 plus reference TRBV19 and TRBJ2-1, the full variable domain is DGGITQSPKYLFRKEGQNVTLSCEQNLNHDAMYWYRQDPGQGLRLIYYSQIVNDFQKGDIAEGYSVSREKKESFPLTVTSAQKNPTAFYLCASSIADSGRFGYEQFFGPGTRLTVL.

The chain joins TRBV7-2 to TRBJ1-6; 8 bases agree with TRBD1. J gave up 7 bases and V 4 bases, and 9 bases lay outside the gene matches. Germline V gene sequence: CDR1 SGHTA, CDR2 FQGNSA. The CDR3 covers 16 residues. The CDR3 DNA reads as TGTGCCAGCAGCTCTAGCCGGGACAGGTACAATTCACCCCTCCACTTT. As protein: CASSSSRDRYNSPLHF. The full variable domain, with the rest looked up from reference TRBV7-2 and TRBJ1-6, is GAGVSQSPSNKVTEKGKDVELRCDPISGHTALYWYRQSLGQGLEFLIYFQGNSAPDKSGLPSDRFSAERTGGSVSTLTIQRTQQEDSAVYLCASSSSRDRYNSPLHFGNGTRLTVT.

The rearrangement uses TRBV7-2 and TRBJ1-2; D is ambiguous. CDR1 is SGHTA and CDR2 is FQGNSA in the germline V gene. The CDR3 is 11 amino acids. Trimming left V 4 bases short and J 5 bases short, with 5 bases between. The CDR3 spells CASSSLYGYTF. The CDR3 nucleotides read TGTGCCAGCAGCTCCTTGTATGGCTACACCTTC.

The rearrangement links TRBV11-2 to TRBJ1-2; D might be TRBD1 (6 bases). Germline assignment: CDR1 SGHAT and CDR2 FQNNGV. V lost 3 bases and J 0 bases, leaving 17 bases between the germline ends. The CDR3 extends over 17 amino acids. The CDR3: CASSLTGHKAANYGYTF. CDR3 nucleotides: TGTGCCAGCAGCTTGACGGGACATAAAGCCGCTAACTATGGCTACACCTTC.

For the CDR3, the DNA is TGTGCCAGTAGTATGGGGGTAGCGGGGGGGCAGGAGACCCAGTACTTC. This gives the protein CASSMGVAGGQETQYF. The chain is built from TRBV19 and TRBJ2-5, with TRBD2 identical over 11 bases. This CDR3 spans 16 amino acids. The junction had 8 bases not matched to a gene; V was cut back by 3 bases and J by 5 bases. The V gene's germline CDR1 is LNHDA and CDR2 SQIVND (reference sequence).

This clone occurred once. This chain connects TRBV18 to TRBJ1-1, with 8 nucleotides matching TRBD1. J was trimmed by 5 bases and V by 5 bases; bases with no gene match: 10. The CDR3 extends over 15 amino acids. Germline CDR1 reads KGHSH; CDR2 reads LQKENI. The CDR3 region has the DNA TGTGCCAGCTCATCGCAGAACAGGGGGGTAACTGAAGCTTTCTTT. Residues: CASSSQNRGVTEAFF.